This T cell receptor (beta chain) originates from a study of T cell repertoires in cytomegalovirus infection. Across the whole study: CMV infection plus the matching HLA type was flagged by public TCR beta signatures.

V lost 2 bases and J 1 base, leaving 17 bases between the germline ends. The germline V gene encodes CDR1 MNHEY and CDR2 SVGAGI. The CDR3 is 18 residues long. TCRdb re-analysed the reads in MiXCR, keeping a single row per CDR3 protein. Counted here are some 450,000 distinct CDR3 sequences, roughly 30% occurring once; the ten biggest clones make up roughly 15%. J is TRBJ2-2 and V is TRBV6-5, with D unclear. The receptor comes from a human donor in good health (CMV status not recorded). Some clones in this sample may be carry-over from other donors' samples. The specimen was PBMCs. The CDR3 region is CASSYTASRALNTGELFF. The CDR3 DNA reads as TGTGCCAGCAGTTACACCGCCTCCCGGGCACTGAACACCGGGGAGCTGTTTTTT.